This T cell receptor beta chain was documented in a study of cytomegalovirus exposure and HLA in healthy donors. To note about this clone: Its ends do not fully match the called genes, so a read error is possible.

PCR was performed using 60 Vbeta and 13 Jbeta primers. TCRdb's copy holds only in-frame clones and misses some; the assay was immunoSEQ multiplex PCR. The sample comprises about 160,000 clones, roughly three quarters of which are singletons, and approximately 6.9% rests with the top ten. The sequenced sample was PBMCs. The origin of this receptor is a middle-aged man in good health and CMV-seropositive.

The CDR3 DNA reads as TGTGCCTGGAGTGTAAGGGGGAATGAAGCGAACTTC. Protein product: CAWSVRGNEANF. This chain links TRBV30 with TRBJ2-7; the D gene is possibly TRBD1 (6 bases). Germline V gene data show CDR1 as GTSNPN and CDR2 as SVGIG (reference sequence). The CDR3 has 12 residues.